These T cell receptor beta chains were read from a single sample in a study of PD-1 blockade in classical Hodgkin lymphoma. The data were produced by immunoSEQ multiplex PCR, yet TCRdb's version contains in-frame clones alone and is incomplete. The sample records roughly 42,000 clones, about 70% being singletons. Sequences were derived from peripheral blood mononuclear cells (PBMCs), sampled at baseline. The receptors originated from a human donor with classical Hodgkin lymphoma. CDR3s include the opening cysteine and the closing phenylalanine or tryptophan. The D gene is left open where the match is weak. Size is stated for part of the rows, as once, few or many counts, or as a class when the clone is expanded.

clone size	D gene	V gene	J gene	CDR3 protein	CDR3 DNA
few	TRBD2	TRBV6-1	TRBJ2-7	CASRLLAGIAYEQYF	TGTGCCAGCAGATTACTAGCGGGAATTGCCTACGAGCAGTACTTC
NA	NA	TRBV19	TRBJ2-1	CASSIGRSNEQFF	TGTGCCAGTAGTATTGGCAGATCCAATGAGCAGTTCTTC
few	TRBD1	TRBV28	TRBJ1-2	CASIDRGVYGYTF	TGTGCCAGCATTGACAGGGGTGTCTATGGCTACACCTTC
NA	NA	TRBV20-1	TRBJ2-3	CSAILQQPQYF	TGCAGTGCTATTTTACAGCAACCCCAGTATTTT
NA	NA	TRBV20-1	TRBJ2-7	CSASNSYEQYF	TGCAGTGCTAGCAACTCCTACGAGCAGTACTTC
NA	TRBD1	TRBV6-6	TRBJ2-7	CATRDRVYEQYF	TGTGCCACCCGGGACAGGGTCTACGAGCAGTACTTC
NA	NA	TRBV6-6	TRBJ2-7	CASSDLQARDEQYF	TGTGCCAGCAGTGACCTACAGGCGAGGGACGAGCAGTACTTC
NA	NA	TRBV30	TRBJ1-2	CAWSVLAGNYGYTF	TGTGCCTGGAGTGTACTGGCAGGGAACTATGGCTACACCTTC
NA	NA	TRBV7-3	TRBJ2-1	CASSPWEGAPHNEQFF	TGTGCCAGCAGCCCCTGGGAGGGGGCACCGCACAATGAGCAGTTCTTC
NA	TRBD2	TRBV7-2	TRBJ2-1	CASSLGLAGADEQFF	TGTGCCAGCAGCTTAGGACTAGCGGGAGCAGATGAGCAGTTCTTC
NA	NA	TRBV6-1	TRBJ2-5	CASRRSGQETQYF	TGTGCCAGCAGACGTAGCGGCCAAGAGACCCAGTACTTC
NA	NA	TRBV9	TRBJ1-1	CASSVAGGFHTEAFF	TGTGCCAGCAGCGTAGCTGGGGGCTTTCACACTGAAGCTTTCTTT
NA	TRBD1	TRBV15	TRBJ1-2	CATSRLTGNYGYTF	TGTGCCACCAGCAGATTGACAGGGAACTATGGCTACACCTTC
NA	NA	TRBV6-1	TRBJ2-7	CASRVHGEQYF	TGTGCCAGCAGGGTTCACGGCGAGCAGTACTTC
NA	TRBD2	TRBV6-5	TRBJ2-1	CASSPGLAGLNEQFF	TGTGCCAGCAGTCCCGGACTAGCGGGACTGAATGAGCAGTTCTTC
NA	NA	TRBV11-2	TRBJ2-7	CASSFQGRDPYEQYF	TGTGCCAGCAGCTTTCAGGGCAGGGACCCCTACGAGCAGTACTTC
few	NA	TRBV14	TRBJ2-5	CASSRGNQETQYF	TGTGCCTCAAGTCGGGGTAATCAAGAGACCCAGTACTTC
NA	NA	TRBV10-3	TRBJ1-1	CAINAEGNTEAFF	TGTGCCATCAACGCGGAGGGAAACACTGAAGCTTTCTTT
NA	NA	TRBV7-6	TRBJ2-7	CASSLAPTYEQYF	TGTGCCAGCAGCTTAGCTCCGACCTACGAGCAGTACTTC
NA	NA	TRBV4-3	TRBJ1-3	CASSQDTGSSGNTIYF	TGCGCCAGCAGCCAAGATACAGGGAGCTCTGGAAACACCATATATTTT
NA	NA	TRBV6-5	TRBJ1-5	CASSYSIDQPQHF	TGTGCCAGCAGTTACTCAATCGATCAGCCCCAGCATTTT
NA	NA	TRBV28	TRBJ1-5	CASSFFQGGNQPQHF	TGTGCCAGCAGTTTTTTCCAGGGAGGCAATCAGCCCCAGCATTTT
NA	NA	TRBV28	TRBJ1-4	CASSLAAINEKLFF	TGTGCCAGCAGTTTAGCAGCCATAAATGAAAAACTGTTTTTT
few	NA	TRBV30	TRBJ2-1	CAWSPGLSYNEQFF	TGTGCCTGGAGTCCAGGGCTATCCTACAATGAGCAGTTCTTC
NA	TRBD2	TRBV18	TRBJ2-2	CASSLLRGQREDTGELFF	TGTGCCAGCTCATTATTGAGGGGTCAGCGGGAGGACACCGGGGAGCTGTTTTTT
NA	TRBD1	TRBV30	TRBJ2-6	CAWSVRTGGTGANVLTF	TGTGCCTGGAGTGTCCGGACAGGGGGAACGGGGGCCAACGTCCTGACTTTC